These 6 T cell receptor beta chains were sequenced from one sample in a study of cytomegalovirus exposure and HLA in healthy donors. The PCR had 60 Vbeta and 13 Jbeta primers. Some clones are missing from TCRdb's copy, which holds only in-frame ones; the method was immunoSEQ multiplex PCR. The table lists about 120,000 clones, 65% to 80% of them singletons. The sequencing input was PBMCs. Every receptor here comes from a man between 60 and 75 years old in good health and CMV-seropositive.

The J gene is TRBJ1-2, the V gene TRBV28; no reliable D call. Germline CDR1 MDHEN, CDR2 SYDVKM. The germline V and J ends were trimmed by 6 bases and 5 bases, with 10 bases remaining between them. The CDR3 consists of 12 residues. The CDR3 DNA reads as TGTGCCAGCAGCCGTGGACTTTATGGCTACACCTTC. Encoded protein: CASSRGLYGYTF.

This chain joins TRBV6-1 and TRBJ2-1; D is uncertain. The CDR3 has 11 amino acids. The germline V gene encodes CDR1 MNHNS and CDR2 SASEGT. V shed 5 bases and J shed 7 bases, with 6 bases lying between them. CDR3 nucleotide sequence: TGTGCCAGCAGTCGCGATAATGAGCAGTTCTTC. As protein: CASSRDNEQFF.

This rearrangement joins TRBV28 to TRBJ1-5, with 12 positions matching TRBD1. The germline V gene encodes CDR1 MDHEN and CDR2 SYDVKM. V shed 6 bases and J 7 bases; nucleotides not matched to a gene: 4. The CDR3 has 14 amino acids. The CDR3 sequence is CASRGTGGWQPQHF. In DNA, the CDR3 is TGTGCCAGCAGAGGGACAGGGGGCTGGCAGCCCCAGCATTTT.

The chain carries TRBV9 and TRBJ2-3; 9 bases map to TRBD1. V was pared by 5 bases and J by 4 bases, with 8 bases of the junction left unmatched. The CDR3 consists of 15 residues. Looked up from germline, CDR1 is SGDLS and CDR2 is YYNGEE. Here the CDR3 DNA reads TGTGCCAGCAGTCAACAGGGGGCAGAGGCAGATACGCAGTATTTT. Protein: CASSQQGAEADTQYF.

The rearrangement uses TRBV5-4 and TRBJ1-1, with TRBD1 matching 9 bases. The CDR3 loop spans 14 amino acids. Germline CDR1 and CDR2: SGHNT and YYREEE (reference sequence). Trimming cost V 3 bases and J 3 bases; bases outside gene matches: 3. In nucleotides, the CDR3 is TGTGCCAGCAGCTGGGGGGACAGGGACACTGAAGCTTTCTTT. It is translated as CASSWGDRDTEAFF.

The genes are TRBV30 and TRBJ2-3; 9 bases line up with TRBD2. V lost 2 bases, J lost 3 bases, and 9 bases stayed unmatched. Germline-derived CDR1 and CDR2 are GTSNPN and SVGIG (reference sequence). This CDR3 region has 16 residues. CDR3 residues: CAWSPLSGGATDTQYF. Here the CDR3 DNA reads TGTGCCTGGAGTCCCCTTAGCGGGGGAGCGACAGATACGCAGTATTTT.